The T cell receptor beta chain under discussion was sequenced for a study of regulatory T cells in long-lasting Graves disease. This clonotype was observed at least ten times. The antigen remains unidentified. Trimming removed 0 bases from V and 1 base from J, with 10 bases in between. The V gene's germline CDR1 is SGDLS and CDR2 YYNGEE. The length of the CDR3 is 15 residues. Study-wide findings and caveats: Newly diagnosed patients shared 950 to 1,000 public clonotypes; persistent patients shared around 2,500.

Time point in this sample: newly diagnosed GD, antithyroid drugs for less than 3 months. Extracted PBMC RNA gave rise to the TCR library. Assembly of TCR beta libraries relied on iRepertoire HTBI primers together with Arm-PCR of CDR3 regions. TCRdb reprocessed the multiplex PCR reads with MiXCR, giving one entry per CDR3 protein. The profile shows about 430,000 distinct CDR3 sequences, 15% of them singletons. This same sample was also taken into another study, of T cells in Graves' hyperthyroidism and ophthalmopathy.

Sequenced here: peripheral blood mononuclear cells (PBMCs), sampled at new diagnosis, from a patient treated with antithyroid drugs. The TCR comes from a woman between 40 and 55 years old with Graves disease. The gene calls are TRBV9 and TRBJ1-1; a possible D gene is TRBD1 (5 bases). DNA of the CDR3: TGTGCCAGCAGCGTAGGGGGAGGGACGAACACTGAAGCTTTCTTT. Protein product: CASSVGGGTNTEAFF.